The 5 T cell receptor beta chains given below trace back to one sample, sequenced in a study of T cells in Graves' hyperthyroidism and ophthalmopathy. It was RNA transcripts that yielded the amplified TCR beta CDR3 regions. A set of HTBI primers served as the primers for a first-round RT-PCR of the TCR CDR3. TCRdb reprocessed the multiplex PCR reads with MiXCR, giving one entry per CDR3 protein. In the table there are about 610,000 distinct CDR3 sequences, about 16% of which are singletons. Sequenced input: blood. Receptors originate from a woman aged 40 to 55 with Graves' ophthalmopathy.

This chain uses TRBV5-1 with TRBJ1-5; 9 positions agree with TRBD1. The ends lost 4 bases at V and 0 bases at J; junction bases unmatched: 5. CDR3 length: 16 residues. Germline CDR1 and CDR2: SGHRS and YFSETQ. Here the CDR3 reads CASSPTGGHSNQPQHF. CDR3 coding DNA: TGCGCCAGCAGCCCGACAGGGGGGCATAGCAATCAGCCCCAGCATTTT.

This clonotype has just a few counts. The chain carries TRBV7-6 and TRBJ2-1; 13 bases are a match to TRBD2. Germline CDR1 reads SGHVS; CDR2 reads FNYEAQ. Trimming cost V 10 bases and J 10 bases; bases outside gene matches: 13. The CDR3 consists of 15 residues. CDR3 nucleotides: TGTGCCACGGGACTAGCGGGATCCTTTGGCGAAGAGCAGTTCTTC. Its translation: CATGLAGSFGEEQFF. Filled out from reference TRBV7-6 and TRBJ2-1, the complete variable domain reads GAGVSQSPRYKVTKRGQDVALRCDPISGHVSLYWYRQALGQGPEFLTYFNYEAQQDKSGLPNDRFSAERPEGSISTLTIQRTEQRDSAMYRCATGLAGSFGEEQFFGPGTRLTVL.

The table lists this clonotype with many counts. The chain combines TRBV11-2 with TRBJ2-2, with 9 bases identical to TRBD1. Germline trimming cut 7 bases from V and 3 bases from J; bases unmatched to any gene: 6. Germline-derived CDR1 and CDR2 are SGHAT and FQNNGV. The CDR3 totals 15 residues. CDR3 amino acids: CASTRTGADTGELFF. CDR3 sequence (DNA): TGTGCCAGCACCAGGACAGGGGCGGACACCGGGGAGCTGTTTTTT.

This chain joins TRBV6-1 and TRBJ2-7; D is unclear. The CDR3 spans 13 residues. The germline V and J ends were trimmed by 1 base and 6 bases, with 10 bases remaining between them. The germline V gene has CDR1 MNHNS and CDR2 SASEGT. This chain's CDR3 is CASSEGVAVEQYF. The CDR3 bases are TGTGCCAGCAGTGAAGGAGTAGCCGTCGAGCAGTACTTC.

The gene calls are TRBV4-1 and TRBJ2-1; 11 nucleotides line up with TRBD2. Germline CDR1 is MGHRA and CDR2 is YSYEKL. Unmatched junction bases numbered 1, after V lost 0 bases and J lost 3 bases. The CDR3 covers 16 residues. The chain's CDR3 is CASSQDLAGGYNEQFF. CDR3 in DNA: TGCGCCAGCAGCCAAGATCTAGCGGGGGGCTACAATGAGCAGTTCTTC.